The clone carrying this TCR beta chain was recorded once. Antigen: not known. There are 15 residues in the CDR3. With 9 bases removed from V and 4 bases from J, the gap between germline ends came to 21 bases. Germline V CDR1 and CDR2: SNHLY, FYNNEI. This record belongs to a study of T cell responses to AZD1222 COVID-19 vaccine. TCRdb's table, derived via immunoSEQ multiplex PCR, lists solely in-frame clones and lacks some. The sample holds around 110,000 clones, 90% to 95% seen once. Notes on the study in general: CD4 TCRs covered the whole spike, strongest at regions 160-218 and 743-854.

The V gene is TRBV2, the J gene TRBJ1-1; D is undetermined. This TCR came from an adult in good health. Sequencing was performed on peripheral blood, taken on day 0 of AZD1222 vaccination. CDR3 nucleotide sequence: TGTGCCAGTCTTCGATCCCCTACGTGGGTCACTGAAGCTTTCTTT. Protein: CASLRSPTWVTEAFF.